Sequencing of this T cell receptor beta chain was carried out in a study of shared clonotypes between healthy human individuals. The CDR3 extends over 15 amino acids. Trimming removed 2 bases from V and 2 bases from J, with 12 bases in between. Germline assignment: CDR1 MNHNS and CDR2 SASEGT. The method was immunoSEQ multiplex PCR; TCRdb's version includes in-frame clones alone and lacks a portion of them. The sample lists some 1,900,000 clones, roughly 95% occurring once. Naive CD8 cells comprised CD45RO-negative, CCR7-positively selected cells, excluding terminally differentiated effector memory CD45RA+ cells. Among the donors, all were Caucasian adults who lived in Nashville, Tennessee. Study-level findings and limits: It was the non-shared clonotypes that had lower generation probabilities than clonotypes shared by all four donors. Naive subsets generally had larger estimated richness than memory subsets.

Turning to this clone: The antigen is unknown.

This receptor was identified in a man aged 18 to 30 in good health. Sequenced: naive CD8+ T cells sorted from blood. V and J are TRBV6-1 and TRBJ1-2; D uncertain. This chain's CDR3 is CASSERQGSNYGYTF. DNA for the CDR3: TGTGCCAGCAGTGAACGGCAAGGATCAAACTATGGCTACACCTTC.